The clone carrying this T cell receptor beta chain was detected many times. Under 3 months in duration, the ophthalmopathy in affected donors had moderate-to-severe activity, CAS ≥3 and NOSPECS ≥4. The sample belongs to a study of Graves' ophthalmopathy and Graves' hyperthyroidism. Germline V gene lookup returns CDR1 GTSNPN and CDR2 SVGIG (reference sequence). The CDR3 is 18 amino acids. V was clipped by 0 bases and J by 7 bases; unmatched bases: 20. TCR beta CDR3 regions were amplified from RNA transcripts. The workflow started with a first-round RT-PCR run with HTBI primers and then moved on to a second-round multiplex PCR. Using its own MiXCR run on the multiplex PCR reads, TCRdb lists one record per CDR3 protein. This sample has about 400,000 distinct CDR3 sequences, with around 20% found just once.

The clonotype comes from a woman aged 18 to 35 with Graves' ophthalmopathy. The sequencing input was peripheral blood. The chain is built from TRBV30 and TRBJ2-7; 8 nucleotides align to TRBD2. As DNA, the CDR3 is TGTGCCTGGAGTGTACCCAGGGCGGGGCGCGGGAGGCTCCGGGAGCAGTACTTC. Protein product: CAWSVPRAGRGRLREQYF.